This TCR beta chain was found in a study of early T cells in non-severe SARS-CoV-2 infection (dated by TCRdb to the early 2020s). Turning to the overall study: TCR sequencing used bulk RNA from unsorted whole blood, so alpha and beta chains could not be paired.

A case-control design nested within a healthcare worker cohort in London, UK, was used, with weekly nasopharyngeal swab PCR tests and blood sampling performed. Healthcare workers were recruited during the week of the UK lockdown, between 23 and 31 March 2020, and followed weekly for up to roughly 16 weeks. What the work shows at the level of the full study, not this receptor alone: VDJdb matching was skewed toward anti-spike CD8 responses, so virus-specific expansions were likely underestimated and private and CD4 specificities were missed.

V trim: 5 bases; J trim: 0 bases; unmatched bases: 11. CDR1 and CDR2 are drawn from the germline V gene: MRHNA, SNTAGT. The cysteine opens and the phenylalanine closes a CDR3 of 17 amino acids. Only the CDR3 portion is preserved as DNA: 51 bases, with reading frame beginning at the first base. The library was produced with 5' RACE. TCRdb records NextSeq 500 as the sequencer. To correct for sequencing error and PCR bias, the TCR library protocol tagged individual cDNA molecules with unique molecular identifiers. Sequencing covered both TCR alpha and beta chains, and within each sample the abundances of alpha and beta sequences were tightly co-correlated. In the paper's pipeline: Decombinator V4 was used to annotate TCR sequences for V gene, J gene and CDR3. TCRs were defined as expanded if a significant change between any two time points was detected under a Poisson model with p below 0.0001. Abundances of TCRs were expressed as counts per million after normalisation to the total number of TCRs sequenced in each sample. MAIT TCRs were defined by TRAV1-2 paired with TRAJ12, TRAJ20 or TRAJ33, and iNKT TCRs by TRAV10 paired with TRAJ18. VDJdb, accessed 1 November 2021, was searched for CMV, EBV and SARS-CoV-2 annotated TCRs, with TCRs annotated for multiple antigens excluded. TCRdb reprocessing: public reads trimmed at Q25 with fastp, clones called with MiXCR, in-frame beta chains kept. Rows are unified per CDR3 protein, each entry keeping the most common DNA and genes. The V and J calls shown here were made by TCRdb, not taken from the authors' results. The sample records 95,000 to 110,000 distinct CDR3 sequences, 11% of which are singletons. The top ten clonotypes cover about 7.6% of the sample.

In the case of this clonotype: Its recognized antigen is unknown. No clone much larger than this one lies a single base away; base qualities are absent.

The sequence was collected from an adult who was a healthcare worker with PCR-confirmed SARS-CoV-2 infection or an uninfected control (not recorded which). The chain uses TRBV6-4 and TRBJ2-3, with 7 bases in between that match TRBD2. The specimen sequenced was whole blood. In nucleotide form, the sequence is TGTGCCAGCAGTCACGGTTCTAGCGGAGGTAGCACAGATACGCAGTATTTT. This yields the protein CASSHGSSGGSTDTQYF.